A single count supports the clone carrying this TCR beta chain. What it binds is not known. A single record per CDR3 protein comes from TCRdb applying MiXCR to the reads. This sample has roughly 90,000 distinct CDR3 sequences, with over 25% found just once. The V end lost 2 bases, the J end lost 3 bases, and 14 bases lay between the germline ends. The CDR3 is 15 residues long. From germline, CDR1 is DFQATT and CDR2 SNEGSKA (reference sequence). The entry originates in a study of T cell repertoires in cytomegalovirus infection. The TCR comes from a human donor in good health (CMV status not recorded). Some clones in this sample may be carry-over from other donors' samples. This sequence joins TRBV20-1 and TRBJ2-1; no firm D call. This material consisted of CD8+ T cells from cultured PBMCs, taken from culture after CMV antigen stimulation. The CDR3 DNA sequence: TGCAGTGCTAGAATACCCGACGACTTCTACAATGAGCAGTTCTTC. Its protein is CSARIPDDFYNEQFF.